This T cell receptor (beta chain) was sequenced in a study of blood T cell repertoires in COVID-19. Study-wide context: Collection of acute and convalescent COVID-19 samples took place in the United States, Italy and Spain. T cells, B-cell-depleted T cells, or PBMCs supplied cDNA or gDNA.

There are 13 residues in the CDR3. Trimming removed 10 bases at V and 0 bases at J, with 12 bases between. Germline CDR1 MNHEY, CDR2 SVGAGI. Authors' methods: Amplifying reference gene primers gave estimates of nucleated cell counts. Sequencing was performed with immunoSEQ multiplex PCR; in TCRdb, only in-frame clones are kept and a portion is missing. The V and J calls and the clone size are those of that table, but D and trimming were determined from the DNA. This sample carries approximately 30,000 clones, 70% to 90% of them seen once, and the ten largest clones take around 0.57%. Material for sequencing was peripheral blood. The receptor comes from a woman between 35 and 50 years old with active or convalescent COVID-19. The gene calls are TRBV6-5 and TRBJ1-2; possible D gene TRBD1, 6 bases. DNA for the CDR3: TGTGCCATTGCCCGGGACACTAACTATGGCTACACCTTC. Translation: CAIARDTNYGYTF.